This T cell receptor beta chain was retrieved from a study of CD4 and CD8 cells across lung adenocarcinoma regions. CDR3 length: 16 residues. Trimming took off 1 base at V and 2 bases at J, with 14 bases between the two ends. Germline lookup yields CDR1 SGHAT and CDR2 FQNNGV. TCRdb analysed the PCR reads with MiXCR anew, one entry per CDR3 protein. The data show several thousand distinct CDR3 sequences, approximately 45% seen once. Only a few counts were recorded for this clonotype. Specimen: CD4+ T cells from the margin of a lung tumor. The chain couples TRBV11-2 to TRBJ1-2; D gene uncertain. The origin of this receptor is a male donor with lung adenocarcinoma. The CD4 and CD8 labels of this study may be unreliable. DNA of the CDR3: TGTGCCAGCAGCTTAGGTTCGTTGGAAAGGAACTATGGCTACACCTTC. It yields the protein CASSLGSLERNYGYTF.